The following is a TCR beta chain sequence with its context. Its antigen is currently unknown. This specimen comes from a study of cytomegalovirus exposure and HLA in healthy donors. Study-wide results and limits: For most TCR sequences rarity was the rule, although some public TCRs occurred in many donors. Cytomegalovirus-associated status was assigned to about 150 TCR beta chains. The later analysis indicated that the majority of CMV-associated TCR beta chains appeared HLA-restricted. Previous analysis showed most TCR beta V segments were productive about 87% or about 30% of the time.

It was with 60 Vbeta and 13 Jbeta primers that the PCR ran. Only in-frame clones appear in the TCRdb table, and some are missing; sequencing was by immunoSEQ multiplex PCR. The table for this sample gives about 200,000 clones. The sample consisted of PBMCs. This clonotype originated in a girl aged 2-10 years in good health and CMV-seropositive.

The CDR3: CASSDFMLSGGGIGGEQFF. The CDR3 region has the DNA TGCGCCAGCAGTGATTTTATGCTGAGTGGGGGCGGAATAGGTGGTGAGCAGTTCTTC. The chain uses TRBV10-1 and TRBJ2-1; a weak D match, TRBD1 (6 bases). The V gene's germline CDR1 is WNHNN and CDR2 SYGVQD (reference sequence). CDR3 length: 19 amino acids. V lost 3 bases to trimming and J lost 9 bases, with 30 bases between them.